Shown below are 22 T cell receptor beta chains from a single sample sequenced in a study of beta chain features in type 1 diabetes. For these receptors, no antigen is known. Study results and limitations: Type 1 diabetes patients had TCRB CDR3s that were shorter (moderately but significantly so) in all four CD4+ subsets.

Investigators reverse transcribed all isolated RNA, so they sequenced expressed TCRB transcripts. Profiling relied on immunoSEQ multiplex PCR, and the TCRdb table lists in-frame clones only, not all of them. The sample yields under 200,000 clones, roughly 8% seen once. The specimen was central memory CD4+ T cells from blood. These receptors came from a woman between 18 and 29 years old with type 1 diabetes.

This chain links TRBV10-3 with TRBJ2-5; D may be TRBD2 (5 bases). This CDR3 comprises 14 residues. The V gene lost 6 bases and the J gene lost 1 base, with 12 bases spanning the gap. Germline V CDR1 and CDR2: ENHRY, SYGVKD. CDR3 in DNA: TGTGCCATCAGCCCTCTAGCAGCCCAAGAGACCCAGTACTTC. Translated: CAISPLAAQETQYF.

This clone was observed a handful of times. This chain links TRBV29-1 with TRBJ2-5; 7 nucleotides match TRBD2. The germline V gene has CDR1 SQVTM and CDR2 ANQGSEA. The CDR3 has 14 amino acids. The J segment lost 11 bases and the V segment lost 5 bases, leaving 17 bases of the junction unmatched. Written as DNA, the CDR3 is TGCAGCGTTTCGGGCAGGGACCTTCGGGGGGAGCAGTACTTC. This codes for CSVSGRDLRGEQYF.

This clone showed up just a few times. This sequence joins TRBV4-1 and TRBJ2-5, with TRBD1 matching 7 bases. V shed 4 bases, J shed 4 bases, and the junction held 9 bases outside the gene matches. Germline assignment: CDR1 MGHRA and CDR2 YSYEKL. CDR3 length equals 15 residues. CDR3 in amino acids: CASSPAGQVAETQYF. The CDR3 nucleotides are TGCGCCAGCAGCCCTGCCGGACAGGTTGCAGAGACCCAGTACTTC.

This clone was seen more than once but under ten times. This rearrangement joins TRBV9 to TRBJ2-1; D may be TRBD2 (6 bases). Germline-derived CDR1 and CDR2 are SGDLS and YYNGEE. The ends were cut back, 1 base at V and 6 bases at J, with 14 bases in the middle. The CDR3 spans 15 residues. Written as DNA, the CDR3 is TGTGCCAGCAGCGTATCCCCACCGGAGGGCAATGAGCAGTTCTTC. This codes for CASSVSPPEGNEQFF.

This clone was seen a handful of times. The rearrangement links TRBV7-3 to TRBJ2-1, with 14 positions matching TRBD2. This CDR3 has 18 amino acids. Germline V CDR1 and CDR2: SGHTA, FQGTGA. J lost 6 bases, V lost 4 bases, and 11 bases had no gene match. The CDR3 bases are TGTGCCAGCAGCTCACGGGGGACTAGCGGGAGTGGTCGCAATGAGCAGTTCTTC. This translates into CASSSRGTSGSGRNEQFF.

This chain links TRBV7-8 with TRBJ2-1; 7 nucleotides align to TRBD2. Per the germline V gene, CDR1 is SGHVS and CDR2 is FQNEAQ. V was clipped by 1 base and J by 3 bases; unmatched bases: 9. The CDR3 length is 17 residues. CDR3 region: CASSLGGSGANYNEQFF. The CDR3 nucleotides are TGTGCCAGCAGCTTAGGAGGCAGCGGGGCCAACTACAATGAGCAGTTCTTC.

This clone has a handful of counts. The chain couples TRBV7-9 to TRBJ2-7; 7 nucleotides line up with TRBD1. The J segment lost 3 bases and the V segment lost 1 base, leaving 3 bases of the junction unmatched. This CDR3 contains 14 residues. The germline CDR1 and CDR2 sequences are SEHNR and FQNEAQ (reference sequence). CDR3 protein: CASSLEAGGYEQYF. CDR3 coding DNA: TGTGCCAGCAGCTTAGAGGCAGGGGGCTACGAGCAGTACTTC.

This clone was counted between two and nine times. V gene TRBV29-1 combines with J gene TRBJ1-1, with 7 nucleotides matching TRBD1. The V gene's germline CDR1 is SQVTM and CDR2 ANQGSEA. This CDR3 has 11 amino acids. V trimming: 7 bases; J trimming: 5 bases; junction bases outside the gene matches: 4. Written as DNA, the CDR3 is TGCAGCGGGGACAGCGAAACTGAAGCTTTCTTT. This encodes CSGDSETEAFF.

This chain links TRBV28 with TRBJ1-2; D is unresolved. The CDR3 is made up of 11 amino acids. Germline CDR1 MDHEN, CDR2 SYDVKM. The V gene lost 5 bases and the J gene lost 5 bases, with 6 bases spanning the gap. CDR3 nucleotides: TGTGCCAGCAGTCAACGGTATGGCTACACCTTC. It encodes CASSQRYGYTF.

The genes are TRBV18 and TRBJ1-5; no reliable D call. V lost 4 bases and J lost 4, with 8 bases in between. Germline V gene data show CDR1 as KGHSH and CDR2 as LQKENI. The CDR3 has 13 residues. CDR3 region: CASSLGLNQPQHF. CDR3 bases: TGTGCCAGCTCACTAGGACTAAATCAGCCCCAGCATTTT.

In DNA form, the CDR3 reads TGCAGCGTTGAGCCAGCGGGGGGCTACGAGCAGTACTTC. It translates to CSVEPAGGYEQYF. The V call is TRBV29-1, the J call TRBJ2-7, with 9 bases aligning to TRBD2. V shed 3 bases and J 3 bases; nucleotides not matched to a gene: 3. CDR1 and CDR2 (germline): SQVTM, ANQGSEA. CDR3 length: 13 residues.

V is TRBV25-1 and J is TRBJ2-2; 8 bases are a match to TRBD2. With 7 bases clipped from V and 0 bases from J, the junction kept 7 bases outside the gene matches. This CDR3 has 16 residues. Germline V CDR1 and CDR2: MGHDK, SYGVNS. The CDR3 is CASTIAGGSNTGELFF. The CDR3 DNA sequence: TGTGCCAGCACAATCGCGGGGGGATCGAACACCGGGGAGCTGTTTTTT. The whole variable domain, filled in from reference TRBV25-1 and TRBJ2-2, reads EADIYQTPRYLVIGTGKKITLECSQTMGHDKMYWYQQDPGMELHLIHYSYGVNSTEKGDLSSESTVSRIRTEHFPLTLESARPSHTSQYLCASTIAGGSNTGELFFGEGSRLTVL.

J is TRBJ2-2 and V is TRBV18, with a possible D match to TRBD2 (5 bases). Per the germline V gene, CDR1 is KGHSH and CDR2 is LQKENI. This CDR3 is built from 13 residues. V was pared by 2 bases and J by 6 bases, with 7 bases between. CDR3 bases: TGTGCCAGCTCACCAAAGGAGGCCGGGGAGCTGTTTTTT. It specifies CASSPKEAGELFF.

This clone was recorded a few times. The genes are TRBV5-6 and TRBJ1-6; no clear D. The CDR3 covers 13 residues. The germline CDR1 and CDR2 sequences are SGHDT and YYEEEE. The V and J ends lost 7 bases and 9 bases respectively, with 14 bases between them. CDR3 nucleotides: TGTGCCAGCGGTGGGCAGGTTGGTTCACCCCTCCACTTT. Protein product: CASGGQVGSPLHF.

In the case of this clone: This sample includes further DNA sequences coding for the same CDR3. The CDR3 region is CASSVDSYGYTF. The CDR3, as DNA: TGTGCCAGCAGCGTAGACTCCTATGGCTACACCTTC. V usage is TRBV9 and J usage is TRBJ1-2; D not certain. V was clipped by 0 bases and J by 4 bases, with 4 bases between them. Germline CDR1 and CDR2: SGDLS and YYNGEE. The CDR3 extends over 12 amino acids.

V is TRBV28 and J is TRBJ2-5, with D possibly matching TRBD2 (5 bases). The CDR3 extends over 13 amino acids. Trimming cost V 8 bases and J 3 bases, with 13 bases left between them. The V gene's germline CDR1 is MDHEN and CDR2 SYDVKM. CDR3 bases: TGTGCCAGCTATCAGCGGACCGAAGAGACCCAGTACTTC. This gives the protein CASYQRTEETQYF.

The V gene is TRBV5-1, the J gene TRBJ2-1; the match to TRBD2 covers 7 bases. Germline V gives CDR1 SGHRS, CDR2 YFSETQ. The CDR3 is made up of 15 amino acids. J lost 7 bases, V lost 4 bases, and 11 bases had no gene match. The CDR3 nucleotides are TGCGCCAGCAGCAAGGTCCAGCGGGGAGGGAATGAGCAGTTCTTC. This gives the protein CASSKVQRGGNEQFF.

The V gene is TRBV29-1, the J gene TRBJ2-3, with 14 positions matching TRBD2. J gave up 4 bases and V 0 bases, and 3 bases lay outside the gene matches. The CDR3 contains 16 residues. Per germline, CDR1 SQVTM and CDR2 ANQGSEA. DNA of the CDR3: TGCAGCGTTGAAGACCGGACTAGCGGGGGGCCAGATACGCAGTATTTT. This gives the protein CSVEDRTSGGPDTQYF.

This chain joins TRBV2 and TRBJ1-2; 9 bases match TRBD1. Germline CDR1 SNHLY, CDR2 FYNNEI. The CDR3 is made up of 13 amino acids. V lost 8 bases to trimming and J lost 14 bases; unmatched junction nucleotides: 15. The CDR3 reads CASGTGTGRMETF. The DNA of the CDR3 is TGTGCCAGCGGGACGGGGACAGGGCGTATGGAAACCTTC.

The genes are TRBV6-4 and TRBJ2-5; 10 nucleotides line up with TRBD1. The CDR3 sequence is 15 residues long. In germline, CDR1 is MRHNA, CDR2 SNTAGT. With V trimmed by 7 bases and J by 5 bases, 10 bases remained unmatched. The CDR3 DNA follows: TGTGCCAGCAAGAATCTGACAGGGGGCAAGGAGACCCAGTACTTC. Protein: CASKNLTGGKETQYF.

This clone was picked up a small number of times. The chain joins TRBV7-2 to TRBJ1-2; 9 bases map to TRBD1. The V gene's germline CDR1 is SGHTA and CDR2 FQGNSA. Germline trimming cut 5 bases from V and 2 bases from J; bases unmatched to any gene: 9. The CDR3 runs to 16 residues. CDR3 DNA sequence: TGTGCCAGCAGCCCCCGGGGCGGGACAGGGAACTATGGCTACACCTTC. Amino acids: CASSPRGGTGNYGYTF.

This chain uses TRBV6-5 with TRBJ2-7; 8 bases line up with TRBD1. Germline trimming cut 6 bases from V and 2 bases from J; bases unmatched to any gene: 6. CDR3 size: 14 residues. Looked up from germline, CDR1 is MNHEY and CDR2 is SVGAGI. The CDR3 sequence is CASRFQGATYEQYF. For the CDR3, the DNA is TGTGCCAGCAGGTTCCAGGGGGCGACCTACGAGCAGTACTTC.